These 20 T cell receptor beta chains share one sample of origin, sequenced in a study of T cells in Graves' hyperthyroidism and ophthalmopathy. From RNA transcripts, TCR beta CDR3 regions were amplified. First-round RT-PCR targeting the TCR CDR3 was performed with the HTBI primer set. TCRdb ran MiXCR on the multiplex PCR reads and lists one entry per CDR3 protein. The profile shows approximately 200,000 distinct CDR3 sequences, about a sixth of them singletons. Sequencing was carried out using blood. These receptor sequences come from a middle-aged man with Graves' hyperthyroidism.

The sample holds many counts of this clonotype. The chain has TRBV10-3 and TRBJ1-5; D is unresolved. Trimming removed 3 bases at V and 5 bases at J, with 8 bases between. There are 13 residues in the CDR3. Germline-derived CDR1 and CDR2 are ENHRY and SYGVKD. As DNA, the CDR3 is TGTGCCATCAGTGATGTGGTAGATCAGCCCCAGCATTTT. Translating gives CAISDVVDQPQHF.

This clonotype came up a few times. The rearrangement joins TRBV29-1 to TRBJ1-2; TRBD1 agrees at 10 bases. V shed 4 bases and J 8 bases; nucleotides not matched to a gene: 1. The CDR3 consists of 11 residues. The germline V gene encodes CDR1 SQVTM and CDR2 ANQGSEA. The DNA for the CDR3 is TGCAGCGTTGGACAGGGGGCCGGCTACACCTTC. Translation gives CSVGQGAGYTF. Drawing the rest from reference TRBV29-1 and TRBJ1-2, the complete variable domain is SAVISQKPSRDICQRGTSLTIQCQVDSQVTMMFWYRQQPGQSLTLIATANQGSEATYESGFVIDKFPISRPNLTFSTLTVSNMSPEDSSIYLCSVGQGAGYTFGSGTRLTVV.

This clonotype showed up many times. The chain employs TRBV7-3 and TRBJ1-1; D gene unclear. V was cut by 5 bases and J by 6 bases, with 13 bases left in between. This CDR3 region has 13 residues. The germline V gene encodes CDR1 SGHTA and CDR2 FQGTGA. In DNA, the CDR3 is TGTGCCAGCAGCCTCGGACGGCAGGCTGAAGCTTTCTTT. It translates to CASSLGRQAEAFF.

CDR3 loop: CASSFARRSEKLFF. Here the CDR3 DNA reads TGTGCCAGCAGTTTTGCACGGCGGAGTGAAAAACTGTTTTTT. The V and J genes are TRBV12-3 or TRBV12-4 and TRBJ1-4; no clear D gene. Between the trimmed V and J ends, which lost 3 bases and 7 bases, there was a span of 12 bases. The CDR3 has 14 amino acids.

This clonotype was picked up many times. The CDR3 DNA reads as TGTGCCACCAGCAGAGGTTTGCCGGGCTCAGGCACTGAAGCTTTCTTT. Translated: CATSRGLPGSGTEAFF. V gene TRBV15 combines with J gene TRBJ1-1; D is uncertain. V lost 1 base to trimming and J lost 4 bases, with 16 bases between them. Germline assignment: CDR1 LNHNV and CDR2 YYDKDF (reference sequence). The CDR3 is made up of 16 amino acids.

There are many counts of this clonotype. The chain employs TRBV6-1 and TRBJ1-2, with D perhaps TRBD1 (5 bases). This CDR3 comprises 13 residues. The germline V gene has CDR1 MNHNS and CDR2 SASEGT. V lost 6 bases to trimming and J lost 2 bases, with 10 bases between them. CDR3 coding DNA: TGTGCCAGCAGGGAGGGACGCAACTATGGCTACACCTTC. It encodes CASREGRNYGYTF.

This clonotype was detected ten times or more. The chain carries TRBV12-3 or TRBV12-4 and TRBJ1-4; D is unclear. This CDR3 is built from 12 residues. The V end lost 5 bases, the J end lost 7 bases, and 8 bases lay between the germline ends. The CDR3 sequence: CASSPDGEKLFF. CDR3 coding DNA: TGTGCCAGCAGTCCGGACGGTGAAAAACTGTTTTTT.

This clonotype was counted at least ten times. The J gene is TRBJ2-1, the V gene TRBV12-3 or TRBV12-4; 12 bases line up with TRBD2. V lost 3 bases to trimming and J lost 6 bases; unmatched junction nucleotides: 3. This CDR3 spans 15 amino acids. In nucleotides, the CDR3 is TGTGCCAGCAGTTTTACTAGCGGGGGGCCCAATGAGCAGTTCTTC. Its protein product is CASSFTSGGPNEQFF.

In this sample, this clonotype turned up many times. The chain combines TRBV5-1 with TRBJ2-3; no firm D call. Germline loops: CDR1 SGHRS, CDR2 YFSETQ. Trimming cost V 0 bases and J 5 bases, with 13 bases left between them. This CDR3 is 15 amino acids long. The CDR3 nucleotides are TGCGCCAGCAGCTTGGATATAGGGCTAGGAGATACGCAGTATTTT. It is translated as CASSLDIGLGDTQYF.

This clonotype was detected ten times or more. CDR3 sequence (DNA): TGTGCCAGCAGCTTAGGGACTCCCTACGAGCAGTACTTC. Its translation is CASSLGTPYEQYF. The V call is TRBV7-2, the J call TRBJ2-7, with D possibly being TRBD2 (5 bases). This CDR3 is 13 amino acids long. Germline V gene data show CDR1 as SGHTA and CDR2 as FQGNSA. Between the trimmed V and J ends, which lost 1 base and 2 bases, there was a span of 6 bases.

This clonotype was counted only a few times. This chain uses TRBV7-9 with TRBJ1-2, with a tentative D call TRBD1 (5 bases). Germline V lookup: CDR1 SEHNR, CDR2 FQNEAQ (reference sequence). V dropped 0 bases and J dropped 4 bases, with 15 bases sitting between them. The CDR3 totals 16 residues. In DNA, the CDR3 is TGTGCCAGCAGCTTAGCGGTAGCCCAGAGGGGCTATGGCTACACCTTC. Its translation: CASSLAVAQRGYGYTF.

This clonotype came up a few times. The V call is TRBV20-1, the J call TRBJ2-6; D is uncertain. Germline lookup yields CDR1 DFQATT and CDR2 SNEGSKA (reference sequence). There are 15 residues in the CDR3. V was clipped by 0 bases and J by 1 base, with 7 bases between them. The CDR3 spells CSARDMGSGANVLTF. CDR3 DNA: TGCAGTGCTAGAGATATGGGGTCTGGGGCCAACGTCCTGACTTTC.

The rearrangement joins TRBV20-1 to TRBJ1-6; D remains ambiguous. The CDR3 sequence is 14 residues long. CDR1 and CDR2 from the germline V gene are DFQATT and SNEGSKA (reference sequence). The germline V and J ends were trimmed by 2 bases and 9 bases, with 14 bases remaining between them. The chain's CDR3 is CSARSTRLGSPLHF. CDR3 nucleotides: TGCAGTGCTAGATCGACAAGGTTGGGTTCACCCCTCCACTTT.

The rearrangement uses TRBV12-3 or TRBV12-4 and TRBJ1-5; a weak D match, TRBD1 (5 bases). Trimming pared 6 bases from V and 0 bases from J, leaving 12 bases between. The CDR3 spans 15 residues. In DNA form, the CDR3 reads TGTGCCAGCAGATATCTGGGGGATAGCAATCAGCCCCAGCATTTT. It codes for CASRYLGDSNQPQHF.

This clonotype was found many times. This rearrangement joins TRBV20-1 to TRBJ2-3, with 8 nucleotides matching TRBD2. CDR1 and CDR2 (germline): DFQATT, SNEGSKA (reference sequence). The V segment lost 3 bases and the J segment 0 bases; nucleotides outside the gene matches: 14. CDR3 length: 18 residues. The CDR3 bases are TGCAGTGCTAGTATGATAGCGGGGCGACTTGCTAGCACAGATACGCAGTATTTT. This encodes CSASMIAGRLASTDTQYF.

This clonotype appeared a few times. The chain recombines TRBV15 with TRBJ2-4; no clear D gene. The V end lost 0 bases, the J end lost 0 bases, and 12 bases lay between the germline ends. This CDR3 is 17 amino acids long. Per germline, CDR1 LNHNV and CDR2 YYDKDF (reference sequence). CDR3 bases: TGTGCCACCAGCAGAGAAATCTTGGGAATAGCCAAAAACATTCAGTACTTC. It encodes CATSREILGIAKNIQYF. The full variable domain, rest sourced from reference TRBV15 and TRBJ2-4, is DAMVIQNPRYQVTQFGKPVTLSCSQTLNHNVMYWYQQKSSQAPKLLFHYYDKDFNNEADTPDNFQSRRPNTSFCFLDIRSPGLGDTAMYLCATSREILGIAKNIQYFGAGTRLSVL.

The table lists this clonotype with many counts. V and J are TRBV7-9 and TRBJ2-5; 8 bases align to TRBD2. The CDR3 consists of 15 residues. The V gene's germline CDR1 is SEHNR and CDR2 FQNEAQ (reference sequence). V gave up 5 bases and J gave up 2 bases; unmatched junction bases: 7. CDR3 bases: TGTGCCAGCAGCGACCCGGGGGGGGGACAAGAGACCCAGTACTTC. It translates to CASSDPGGGQETQYF.

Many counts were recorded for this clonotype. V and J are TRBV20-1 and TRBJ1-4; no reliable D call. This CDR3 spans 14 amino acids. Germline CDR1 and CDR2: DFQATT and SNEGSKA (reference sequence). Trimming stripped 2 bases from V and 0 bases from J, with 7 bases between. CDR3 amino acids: CSARRDATNEKLFF. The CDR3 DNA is TGCAGTGCTAGAAGGGATGCAACTAATGAAAAACTGTTTTTT.

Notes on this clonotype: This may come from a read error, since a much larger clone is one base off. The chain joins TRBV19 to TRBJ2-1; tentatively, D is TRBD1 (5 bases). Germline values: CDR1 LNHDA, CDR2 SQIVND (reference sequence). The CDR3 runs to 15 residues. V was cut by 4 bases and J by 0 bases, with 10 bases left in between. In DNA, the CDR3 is TGTGCCAGTAGTAGGGGCGTAAGCTCCTACAATGAGCAGTTCTTC. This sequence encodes CASSRGVSSYNEQFF.

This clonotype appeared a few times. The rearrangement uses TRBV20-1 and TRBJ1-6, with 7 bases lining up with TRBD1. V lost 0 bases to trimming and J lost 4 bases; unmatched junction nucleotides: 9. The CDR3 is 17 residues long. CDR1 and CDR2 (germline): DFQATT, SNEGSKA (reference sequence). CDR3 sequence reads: CSARDWGQRPYNSPLHF. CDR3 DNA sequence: TGCAGTGCTAGAGATTGGGGACAGCGGCCGTATAATTCACCCCTCCACTTT.